These 15 T cell receptor beta chains originate from one sample sequenced in a study of graft-versus-host responses after intestinal transplantation. TCRdb keeps only in-frame clones here, not all; method: immunoSEQ multiplex PCR. The sample holds about 64,000 clones, 90% seen once. For these TCRs, the target antigens are not known. The specimen comprised unstimulated CD8+ T cells sorted from spleen or lymph node cells, sampled before transplant. The origin of the receptors is a human donor who was the organ donor for an intestinal transplant.

The V gene is TRBV7-9, the J gene TRBJ2-7, with TRBD1 matching 7 bases. CDR3 size: 13 residues. Per germline, CDR1 SEHNR and CDR2 FQNEAQ (reference sequence). J lost 4 bases, V lost 5 bases, and 5 bases had no gene match. DNA of the CDR3: TGTGCCAGCAGCCCAAGACAGGGTTACGAGCAGTACTTC. This gives the protein CASSPRQGYEQYF. Supplemented by reference TRBV7-9 and TRBJ2-7, the full variable domain reads DTGVSQNPRHKITKRGQNVTFRCDPISEHNRLYWYRQTLGQGPEFLTYFQNEAQLEKSRLLSDRFSAERPKGSFSTLEIQRTEQGDSAMYLCASSPRQGYEQYFGPGTRLTVT.

CDR3 sequence reads: CAISESWAGSYEQYF. For the CDR3, the DNA is TGTGCCATCAGTGAGTCGTGGGCAGGCTCCTACGAGCAGTACTTC. V is TRBV10-3 and J is TRBJ2-7; D remains ambiguous. CDR3 length equals 15 residues. Between the trimmed V and J ends, which lost 0 bases and 0 bases, there was a span of 9 bases. Germline CDR1 ENHRY, CDR2 SYGVKD.

This clone was found a few times. This chain's CDR3 is CASSIDSRGDTQYF. The CDR3 DNA reads as TGTGCCAGTAGTATAGATTCCAGGGGAGATACGCAGTATTTT. The rearrangement links TRBV19 to TRBJ2-3, with D possibly matching TRBD1 (6 bases). V was shortened by 0 bases and J by 5 bases, with 9 bases between the two germline ends. CDR1 is LNHDA, CDR2 SQIVND, per germline (reference sequence). This CDR3 contains 14 residues. The full variable domain, rest sourced from reference TRBV19 and TRBJ2-3, is DGGITQSPKYLFRKEGQNVTLSCEQNLNHDAMYWYRQDPGQGLRLIYYSQIVNDFQKGDIAEGYSVSREKKESFPLTVTSAQKNPTAFYLCASSIDSRGDTQYFGPGTRLTVL.

V usage is TRBV9 and J usage is TRBJ2-2, with TRBD2 as a possible D gene (6 bases). The CDR3 loop spans 15 amino acids. From germline, CDR1 is SGDLS and CDR2 YYNGEE. Trimming removed 2 bases from V and 2 bases from J, with 10 bases in between. The CDR3 protein is CASSVGGSNTGELFF. For the CDR3, the DNA is TGTGCCAGCAGCGTCGGGGGTTCCAACACCGGGGAGCTGTTTTTT.

This chain connects TRBV29-1 to TRBJ1-2; D is ambiguous. Trimming removed 5 bases from V and 4 bases from J, with 8 bases in between. Looked up from germline, CDR1 is SQVTM and CDR2 is ANQGSEA. The CDR3 totals 11 residues. The CDR3 loop reads CSVQLFYGYTF. In DNA, the CDR3 is TGCAGCGTTCAACTTTTCTATGGCTACACCTTC.

J is TRBJ1-4 and V is TRBV9; TRBD1 agrees at 7 bases. The ends lost 6 bases at V and 8 bases at J; junction bases unmatched: 10. Germline assignment: CDR1 SGDLS and CDR2 YYNGEE. This CDR3 contains 14 residues. The CDR3 bases are TGTGCCAGCACGACAGGGTGGGGCGCAGAAAAACTGTTTTTT. Translated: CASTTGWGAEKLFF.

This chain uses TRBV6-5 with TRBJ2-1, with a weak D call TRBD2 (6 bases). The V gene lost 2 bases and the J gene lost 0 bases, with 8 bases spanning the gap. The CDR3 length is 15 residues. Germline V gives CDR1 MNHEY, CDR2 SVGAGI. The CDR3 nucleotides are TGTGCCAGCAGTTACATAGCGGACTCCTACAATGAGCAGTTCTTC. Translation gives CASSYIADSYNEQFF.

The chain employs TRBV19 and TRBJ2-1; D perhaps matches TRBD2 (5 bases). This CDR3 spans 12 amino acids. V lost 3 bases to trimming and J lost 6 bases, with 6 bases between them. CDR1 is LNHDA and CDR2 is SQIVND in the germline V gene (reference sequence). The CDR3 here is CASSIAGNEQFF. CDR3 sequence (DNA): TGTGCCAGTAGTATTGCGGGCAATGAGCAGTTCTTC.

This rearrangement joins TRBV6-5 to TRBJ2-5; TRBD1 might be the D (6 bases). The J call could be wrong; TRBJ2-7 is a better fit for the DNA end. Germline CDR1 is MNHEY and CDR2 is SVGAGI. The CDR3 contains 15 residues. The CDR3 DNA reads TGTGCCAGCAGTTACTCGATCCAGGGGCTAGGCGAGCAGTACTTC. Its protein is CASSYSIQGLGEQYF.

The chain has TRBV27 and TRBJ1-2, with D maybe TRBD1 (6 bases). Trimming pared 4 bases from V and 8 bases from J, leaving 14 bases between. The CDR3 loop spans 13 amino acids. Germline CDR1 MNHEY, CDR2 SMNVEV (reference sequence). This CDR3 is CASSYGLQGGYTF. The DNA for the CDR3 is TGTGCCAGCAGTTACGGCCTCCAGGGGGGCTACACCTTC.

The rearrangement links TRBV6-5 to TRBJ2-5; the D gene is possibly TRBD1 (6 bases). The CDR3 sequence is 14 residues long. Trimming removed 2 bases at V and 5 bases at J, with 12 bases between. Germline assignment: CDR1 MNHEY and CDR2 SVGAGI. In nucleotides, the CDR3 is TGTGCCAGCAGTTACCCATGGGGGCGGGAGACCCAGTACTTC. It translates to CASSYPWGRETQYF.

This clone showed up just a few times. The chain carries TRBV6-4 and TRBJ2-3; TRBD2 matches at 8 bases. The CDR3 has 14 residues. Trimming cost V 8 bases and J 0 bases; bases outside gene matches: 4. CDR1 is MRHNA and CDR2 is SNTAGT in the germline V gene. The CDR3 loop is CASSPSGSTDTQYF. In DNA form, the CDR3 reads TGTGCCAGCTCGCCTAGCGGGAGCACAGATACGCAGTATTTT.

This chain joins TRBV10-3 and TRBJ2-7; 9 nucleotides match TRBD2. The CDR3 runs 17 residues. The germline V gene encodes CDR1 ENHRY and CDR2 SYGVKD. The V gene end was trimmed by 0 bases and the J gene end by 5 bases; junction bases not matched to a gene: 11. The CDR3 is CAISESSRVAGVNEQYF. CDR3 nucleotides: TGTGCCATCAGTGAGTCCTCCCGGGTAGCGGGAGTAAACGAGCAGTACTTC.

The V and J genes are TRBV27 and TRBJ2-1; 14 nucleotides agree with TRBD2. The germline gives CDR1 MNHEY, CDR2 SMNVEV (reference sequence). With 5 bases clipped from V and 8 bases from J, the junction kept 11 bases outside the gene matches. The CDR3 covers 17 residues. The CDR3 DNA sequence: TGTGCCAGCAGTCCGCGGACTAGCGGGAGGATCTTCGATGAGCAGTTCTTC. It is translated as CASSPRTSGRIFDEQFF.

This clone was counted a few times. J is TRBJ2-5 and V is TRBV2, with 9 bases fitting TRBD2. Germline assignment: CDR1 SNHLY and CDR2 FYNNEI. CDR3 length: 15 amino acids. V trimming: 4 bases; J trimming: 5 bases; junction bases outside the gene matches: 8. The CDR3 DNA is TGTGCCAGCAGTGGAGTGGCGGGAGGGAGGGAGACCCAGTACTTC. Translated, it gives CASSGVAGGRETQYF.